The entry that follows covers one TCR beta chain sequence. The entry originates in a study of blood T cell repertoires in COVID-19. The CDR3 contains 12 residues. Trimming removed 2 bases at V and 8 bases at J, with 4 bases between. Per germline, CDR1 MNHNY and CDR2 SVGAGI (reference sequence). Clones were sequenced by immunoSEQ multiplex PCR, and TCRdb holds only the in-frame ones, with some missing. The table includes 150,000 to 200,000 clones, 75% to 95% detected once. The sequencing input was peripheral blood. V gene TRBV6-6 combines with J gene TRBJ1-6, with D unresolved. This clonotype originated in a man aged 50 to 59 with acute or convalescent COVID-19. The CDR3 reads CASSYPDSPLHF. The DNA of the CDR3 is TGTGCCAGCAGTTACCCCGATTCACCCCTCCACTTT.